This T cell receptor (beta chain) derives from a study of neoadjuvant anti-PD-1 for oral cavity cancer (TCRdb year 2021). As for the study more broadly: Before undergoing curative-intent surgical resection, most patients got three to four biweekly nivolumab doses at 3 mg/kg. For patients who did not progress, a fourth nivolumab dose was given around day 43, followed by definitive surgical resection on days 50-56. Responders were defined as patients with complete response, partial response or stable disease by RECIST 1.1; non-responders were defined as patients with progression. There were eleven to twelve patients in the parent correlative cohort, and the response rate was more than 25%. The study at large found these results: Only a few patients per response group were included in the TCR analyses, and the authors called for validation in larger cohorts. Higher pretreatment blood Treg/Th17 ratios correlated with higher pretreatment blood TCRbeta clonality and lower post-treatment tumor TCRbeta clonality. After neoadjuvant nivolumab, T cell clonality (Gini index) in PBMCs was significantly higher in non-responders than in responders.

The junction shows trimming of 3 bases on V and 1 base on J, plus 3 bases between the germline ends. The CDR3 runs 12 amino acids, cysteine and phenylalanine included. The read is trimmed to its CDR3 DNA, 36 bases read in frame from base 1. Sequences MNHNS (CDR1) and SASEGT (CDR2) are obtained from the germline V gene. For deep sequencing, PBMC libraries mostly used roughly 470 ng of input genomic DNA, with six replicates for each sample. TCRbeta libraries were prepared with the immunoSEQ hsTCRbeta kit according to the manufacturer's instructions. Sequencing of the completed libraries took place using an Illumina NovaSeq 6000 S4 flow cell after they had been pooled to approximately 2.8 nM. The authors' pipeline ran thus. The immunoSEQ Analyzer was used for raw data preprocessing and quality control. The analysis was restricted to productive rearrangements, with each unique CDR3 amino acid sequence defining a clonotype. Repertoire clonality was estimated as the Gini-Simpson index, computed with the R package tcR. Student's t test was used to compare Gini indices, and Pearson correlation was used to assess associations with tumor size change. In its TCRdb copy, this immuneACCESS table keeps in-frame sequences only and misses some clones. Where compared with another copy, unresolved V genes explain less than half of these, and the others have no known cause. V and J calls and clone size are those listed in that table; D and trimming were worked out from the DNA. Present in this sample are 55,000 to 80,000 clones, 80% to 90% of which were seen just once. The ten largest account for around 3.7% of the sample.

On this clone: Its cognate antigen has yet to be identified. The record has no base qualities; no much larger clone is one base away.

The sample's time point label is to be understood as: before neoadjuvant nivolumab. Patients were newly diagnosed with stage II-IVA oral cavity squamous cell carcinoma and had received no prior systemic or radiation treatment. Everyone in the cohort had locally advanced, HPV-negative oral cavity squamous cell carcinoma. Peripheral blood mononuclear cells were analyzed directly, without maintenance or expansion in culture. Samples were obtained from a longitudinal correlative study of a single-arm phase II trial of neoadjuvant nivolumab in oral cavity squamous cell carcinoma. Subject-matched pre- and post-treatment PBMCs and tumors from three responders and three non-responders underwent genomic DNA-based TCRbeta sequencing. Peripheral blood mononuclear cells were drawn once before nivolumab treatment and a second time after treatment, when surgery took place. Genomic DNA was isolated from PBMCs using the Maxwell RSC DNA from Cells kit.

The source material was PBMCs, sampled before nivolumab (anti-PD-1) treatment. The rearranged chain carries TRBV6-1 and TRBJ2-5, with an unclear D gene assignment. The sequence was obtained from a person between 40 and 80 years old with oral cavity squamous cell carcinoma. The encoded CDR3 is CASSDLQETQYF. The DNA sequence reads TGTGCCAGCAGTGATCTCCAAGAGACCCAGTACTTC.